This T cell receptor (beta chain) was retrieved from a study of blood T cell repertoires in COVID-19. Germline CDR1 and CDR2: GTSNPN and SVGIG (reference sequence). The CDR3 length is 15 residues. The ends lost 1 base at V and 5 bases at J; junction bases unmatched: 3. Per the authors' pipeline: For nucleated cells, counts were estimated from reference gene primer amplification. Libraries were prepared by immunoSEQ multiplex PCR; TCRdb keeps only in-frame clonotypes and omits some of them. Clone size and V and J calls were adopted from that table, with D and trimming inferred from the DNA. The table lists approximately 90,000 clones, about 89% of them singletons.

The rearrangement joins TRBV30 to TRBJ1-6; 9 bases align to TRBD1. The receptor was derived from a man in his fifties or sixties with COVID-19, enrolled during active disease. Input material: peripheral blood. Here the CDR3 reads CAWSADRGDNSPLHF. The CDR3 region has the DNA TGTGCCTGGAGTGCGGACAGGGGAGATAATTCACCCCTCCACTTT.